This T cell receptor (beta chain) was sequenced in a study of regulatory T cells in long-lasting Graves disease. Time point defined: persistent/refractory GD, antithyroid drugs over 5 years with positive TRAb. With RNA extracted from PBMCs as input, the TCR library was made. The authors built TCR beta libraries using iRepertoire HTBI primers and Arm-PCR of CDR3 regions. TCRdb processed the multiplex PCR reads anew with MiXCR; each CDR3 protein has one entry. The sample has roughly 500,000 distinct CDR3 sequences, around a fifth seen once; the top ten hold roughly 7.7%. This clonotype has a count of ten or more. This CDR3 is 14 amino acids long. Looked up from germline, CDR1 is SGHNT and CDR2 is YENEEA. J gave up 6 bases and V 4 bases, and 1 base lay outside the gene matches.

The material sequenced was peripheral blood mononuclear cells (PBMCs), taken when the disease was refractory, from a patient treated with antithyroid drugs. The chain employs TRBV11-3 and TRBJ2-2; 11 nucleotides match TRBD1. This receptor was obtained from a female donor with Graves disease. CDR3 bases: TGTGCCAGCAGCTGGGACAGGGGGGCCGGGGAGCTGTTTTTT. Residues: CASSWDRGAGELFF. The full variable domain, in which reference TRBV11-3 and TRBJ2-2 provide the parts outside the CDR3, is EAGVVQSPRYKIIEKKQPVAFWCNPISGHNTLYWYLQNLGQGPELLIRYENEEAVDDSQLPKDRFSAERLKGVDSTLKIQPAELGDSAVYLCASSWDRGAGELFFGEGSRLTVL.